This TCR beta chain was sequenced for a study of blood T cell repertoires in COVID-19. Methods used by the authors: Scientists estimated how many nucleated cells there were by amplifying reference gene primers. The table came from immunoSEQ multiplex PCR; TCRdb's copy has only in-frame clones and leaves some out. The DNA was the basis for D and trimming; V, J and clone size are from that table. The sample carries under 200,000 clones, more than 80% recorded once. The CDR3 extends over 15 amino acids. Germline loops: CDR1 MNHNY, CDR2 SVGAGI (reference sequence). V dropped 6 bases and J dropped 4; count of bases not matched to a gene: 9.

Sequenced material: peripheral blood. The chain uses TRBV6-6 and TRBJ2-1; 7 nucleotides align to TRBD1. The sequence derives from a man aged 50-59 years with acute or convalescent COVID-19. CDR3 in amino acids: CASSRPGQTYNEQFF. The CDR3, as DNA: TGTGCCAGCAGCCGACCGGGACAGACATACAATGAGCAGTTCTTC.